This T cell receptor (beta chain) was profiled in a study of CD8+ T cells in alopecia areata. Study summary: Dosing with tofacitinib proceeded for 6 to 18 months, followed by 6 months off drug.

Extraction of RNA preceded its reverse transcription into cDNA, which served as the sequencing template. Sequenced by immunoSEQ multiplex PCR; TCRdb stores in-frame clones only, minus some. The sample gives some 150,000 clones, 40% to 65% of which show up once; less than 20% is in the top ten. Peripheral blood samples and lesional scalp punch biopsies were obtained from alopecia areata patients. Cell sorting was applied to PBMCs, and CD4+ and CD8+ T cells were collected. Germline V gene data show CDR1 as SQVTM and CDR2 as ANQGSEA. Trimming removed 7 bases from V and 0 bases from J; junction bases left unmatched: 6. The CDR3 consists of 13 residues.

V gene TRBV29-1 combines with J gene TRBJ2-7; TRBD1 agrees at 7 bases. The sequence was collected from a human donor with alopecia areata. This material consisted of CD8+ T cells sorted from blood, taken at week 0. The DNA of the CDR3 is TGCAGCGCGGCAGGGGGTATCTCCTACGAGCAGTACTTC. Residues: CSAAGGISYEQYF.